This TCR beta chain comes out of a study of Ad26.COV2.S vaccination and SARS-CoV-2 variants. CDR1 is LGHDT, CDR2 YNNKEL, per germline (reference sequence). The CDR3 covers 14 residues. V was clipped by 5 bases and J by 4 bases; unmatched bases: 6. Sequencing used immunoSEQ multiplex PCR; TCRdb keeps in-frame clones, though not all of them. The sample lists 360,000 or so clones, roughly 84% occurring once. The treatment: approximately 18 received Ad26.COV2.S at low or high dose, single or two shots; about 5 received placebo; per-sample allocation not given. It was on day 63 after the first vaccine or placebo injection that samples were taken.

The source was peripheral blood, collected in a trial of Ad26.COV2.S vaccine versus placebo. The clonotype originates from a person between 18 and 65 years old who received the Ad26.COV2.S COVID-19 vaccine or a placebo. The V gene is TRBV3-1 (or the pseudogene TRBV3-2), the J gene TRBJ2-7, with 9 bases identical to TRBD1. In DNA, the CDR3 is TGTGCCAGCAGCGAGGGACAGGGTCTTTACGAGCAGTACTTC. Its translation: CASSEGQGLYEQYF.